This passage covers 15 T cell receptor beta chains from one sample sequenced in a study of cytomegalovirus exposure and HLA in healthy donors. Vbeta (60) and Jbeta (13) primers were used in the PCR. TCRdb's table, derived via immunoSEQ multiplex PCR, lists solely in-frame clones and lacks some. The profile shows tens of thousands of clones, approximately 70% of them singletons. The specimen sequenced was PBMCs. Receptors were obtained from a middle-aged man in good health and CMV-seronegative.

The rearrangement joins TRBV29-1 to TRBJ2-5, with TRBD1 matching over 10 bases. This CDR3 spans 12 amino acids. Trimming at V came to 7 bases and at J to 5 bases, leaving 4 bases not matched to a gene. The germline CDR1 and CDR2 sequences are SQVTM and ANQGSEA. CDR3 sequence reads: CSADRGSETQYF. CDR3 nucleotides: TGCAGCGCGGACAGGGGGTCCGAGACCCAGTACTTC.

This clone has just one count. The chain links TRBV10-3 to TRBJ2-5; the D gene is possibly TRBD2 (5 bases). There are 13 residues in the CDR3. Trimming pared 10 bases from V and 2 bases from J, leaving 14 bases between. Germline V gene sequence: CDR1 ENHRY, CDR2 SYGVKD. CDR3 protein: CATRGREQETQYF. In DNA form, the CDR3 reads TGTGCCACTCGAGGACGGGAACAAGAGACCCAGTACTTC.

This clone was seen just once. The chain links TRBV5-4 to TRBJ1-6, with D possibly matching TRBD1 (5 bases). Germline V gene data show CDR1 as SGHNT and CDR2 as YYREEE (reference sequence). The CDR3 runs 14 residues. V dropped 1 base and J dropped 6 bases, with 8 bases sitting between them. The DNA of the CDR3 is TGTGCCAGCAGCTTGAGGGGTTCTAATTCACCCCTCCACTTT. This gives the protein CASSLRGSNSPLHF.

The chain uses TRBV6-5 and TRBJ1-6; D not certain. The CDR3 has 15 amino acids. Trimming pared 2 bases from V and 8 bases from J, leaving 13 bases between. CDR1 is MNHEY, CDR2 SVGAGI, per germline. CDR3 in DNA: TGTGCCAGCAGTTACAAGGACCCGGGAGATTCACCCCTCCACTTT. Its protein product is CASSYKDPGDSPLHF.

The gene calls are TRBV4-3 and TRBJ1-2; possibly TRBD1 for D (5 bases). Per germline, CDR1 LGHNA and CDR2 YSLEER. The V end lost 4 bases, the J end lost 2 bases, and 17 bases lay between the germline ends. The CDR3 covers 16 residues. The CDR3 DNA reads TGCGCCAGCAGCCTTGACAGTCTACCCGCAAACTATGGCTACACCTTC. Amino acids: CASSLDSLPANYGYTF.

In DNA, the CDR3 is TGTGCCATCAGTGATACAGGGGGCTCTGGAAACACCATATATTTT. Protein sequence: CAISDTGGSGNTIYF. The chain carries TRBV10-3 and TRBJ1-3, with 8 nucleotides matching TRBD1. In germline, CDR1 is ENHRY, CDR2 SYGVKD. The CDR3 totals 15 residues. Germline trimming cut 3 bases from V and 0 bases from J; bases unmatched to any gene: 1.

The rearrangement uses TRBV4-1 and TRBJ2-3; 7 positions match TRBD2. The CDR3 consists of 16 residues. V lost 4 bases to trimming and J lost 2 bases; unmatched junction nucleotides: 9. The germline gives CDR1 MGHRA, CDR2 YSYEKL. CDR3 sequence (DNA): TGCGCCAGCAGCCGGTTAATGCGGGGGACCACAGATACGCAGTATTTT. Its translation is CASSRLMRGTTDTQYF.

The rearrangement uses TRBV7-2 and TRBJ2-2; the D is unclear. The CDR3 is made up of 14 amino acids. Germline lookup yields CDR1 SGHTA and CDR2 FQGNSA. V was trimmed by 0 bases and J by 3 bases, leaving 5 bases between them. In DNA, the CDR3 is TGTGCCAGCAGCTTAGCAGGAGACACCGGGGAGCTGTTTTTT. Translated: CASSLAGDTGELFF.

This clone was observed a handful of times. The chain employs TRBV9 and TRBJ2-7; 8 nucleotides align to TRBD2. The CDR3 is 15 amino acids. V was pared by 4 bases and J by 1 base, with 7 bases of the junction left unmatched. Germline CDR1 is SGDLS and CDR2 is YYNGEE. The chain's CDR3 is CASSPGGGYSYEQYF. DNA of the CDR3: TGTGCCAGCAGCCCCGGCGGGGGGTATTCCTACGAGCAGTACTTC.

A few counts support this clone. V is TRBV6-1 and J is TRBJ1-2, with D possibly matching TRBD1 (6 bases). The V end was cut by 8 bases, the J end by 4 bases, with 17 bases between. Germline-derived CDR1 and CDR2 are MNHNS and SASEGT. The CDR3 contains 14 residues. The CDR3 DNA is TGTGCCAGCCTTGGACAGCCCCAGGCCTATGGCTACACCTTC. Amino acids: CASLGQPQAYGYTF.

This CDR3 is CASRLSGMNTEAFF. The DNA of the CDR3 is TGCGCCAGCCGGCTCAGCGGGATGAACACTGAAGCTTTCTTT. The chain joins TRBV5-1 to TRBJ1-1, with no clear D. Germline CDR1 is SGHRS and CDR2 is YFSETQ. Trimming removed 7 bases from V and 0 bases from J, with 13 bases in between. This CDR3 spans 14 amino acids.

The CDR3 DNA is TGCAGTGCTAGAGGAGGGAGTGAGCAGTTCTTC. Translation: CSARGGSEQFF. The chain joins TRBV20-1 to TRBJ2-1, with D tentatively TRBD2 (5 bases). The V gene lost 1 base and the J gene lost 9 bases, with 7 bases spanning the gap. This CDR3 region has 11 residues. Germline V gives CDR1 DFQATT, CDR2 SNEGSKA (reference sequence).

This clone was seen just once. This chain uses TRBV6-5 with TRBJ2-7; maybe TRBD2 (5 bases). V dropped 2 bases and J dropped 9 bases, with 17 bases sitting between them. Germline lookup yields CDR1 MNHEY and CDR2 SVGAGI. The CDR3 covers 14 residues. DNA for the CDR3: TGTGCCAGCAGTTACGAGGGAGATGTTTTGGGGCAGTACTTC. This gives the protein CASSYEGDVLGQYF.

The gene calls are TRBV5-1 and TRBJ1-1, with 8 nucleotides matching TRBD1. CDR3 length: 15 residues. The germline V gene encodes CDR1 SGHRS and CDR2 YFSETQ. V gave up 4 bases and J gave up 2 bases; unmatched junction bases: 7. Here the CDR3 DNA reads TGCGCCAGCAGCCATATGGACAGGGACAACACTGAAGCTTTCTTT. Protein product: CASSHMDRDNTEAFF.

The chain is built from TRBV6-1 and TRBJ2-5, with no clear D. Germline V gene lookup returns CDR1 MNHNS and CDR2 SASEGT. The CDR3 sequence is 13 residues long. Between the trimmed V and J ends, which lost 9 bases and 3 bases, there was a span of 14 bases. CDR3 nucleotides: TGTGCCAGTGGGCACTCGGCGAAAGAGACCCAGTACTTC. Protein product: CASGHSAKETQYF.